The 14 T cell receptor beta chains below come from one sample, sequenced in a study of T cells expressing NK-cell markers. Reprocessing the 5' RACE reads, TCRdb reports a single entry for every CDR3 protein and omits DNA. The data show a few hundred thousand distinct CDR3 sequences, and the top ten clones hold around 0.37%. Sequencing was performed on blood T cells: a sorted CD56 or NKG2C T cell subset, CD4+ or CD8+ T cells, or bulk PBMC T cells (not recorded which). These receptors came from a man between 18 and 35 years old in good health.

The chain employs TRBV5-4 and TRBJ2-7; absent DNA, TCRdb's TRBD1 call cannot be checked. This CDR3 has 13 residues. The germline gives CDR1 SGHNT, CDR2 YYREEE (reference sequence). CDR3 sequence: CASSLVPRYEQYF.

The V and J genes are TRBV6-1 and TRBJ2-2; TCRdb returns TRBD2, unconfirmable since there is no DNA. The CDR3 covers 16 residues. Germline assignment: CDR1 MNHNS and CDR2 SASEGT. CDR3 residues: CASSRGLAGGAGELFF.

J is TRBJ2-5 and V is TRBV12-3 or TRBV12-4. This CDR3 spans 15 amino acids. The CDR3: CASSLELGYQETQYF.

The chain combines TRBV12-3 or TRBV12-4 with TRBJ1-5; checking the TCRdb D call of TRBD1 is not possible without DNA. This CDR3 contains 14 residues. CDR3 amino acids: CASTHRDFNQPQHF.

The CDR3 protein is CASSLDVRADTQYF. The rearrangement uses TRBV5-5 and TRBJ2-3; the D gene TCRdb calls, TRBD1, cannot be checked with no DNA. The CDR3 totals 14 residues. Germline V gives CDR1 SGHKS, CDR2 YYEKEE (reference sequence).

CDR3: CASGPYTDTQYF. The chain is built from TRBV12-5 and TRBJ2-3. The length of the CDR3 is 12 residues. Germline V gene lookup returns CDR1 LGHNT and CDR2 FRNRAP.

The gene calls are TRBV4-2 and TRBJ2-5; TCRdb selects TRBD1, and the lack of DNA leaves this call unchecked. The CDR3 runs 16 residues. Germline V gene data show CDR1 as LGHNA and CDR2 as YNFKEQ. CDR3 loop: CASSQGGGQVQETQYF.

The chain has TRBV12-3 or TRBV12-4 and TRBJ1-5; the D call of TRBD1 rests on TCRdb alone, since no DNA is present to check it. CDR3 size: 16 residues. The CDR3 here is CASSLGEWAVNQPQHF.

V gene TRBV10-3 combines with J gene TRBJ1-4. From germline, CDR1 is ENHRY and CDR2 SYGVKD. The CDR3 loop spans 13 amino acids. CDR3 residues: CAIRKNDGDKLFF.

The chain has TRBV24-1 and TRBJ2-1; checking the TCRdb D call of TRBD2 is not possible without DNA. Per germline, CDR1 KGHDR and CDR2 SFDVKD. This CDR3 has 16 amino acids. This CDR3 reads CATSDPQAGGVGEQFF.

J is TRBJ2-2 and V is TRBV6-5; the TCRdb D gene call, TRBD1, has no DNA to confirm it. The V gene's germline CDR1 is MNHEY and CDR2 SVGAGI. There are 15 residues in the CDR3. CDR3: CASWGGHTNTGELFF.

The rearrangement links TRBV7-2 to TRBJ2-3; the D gene TCRdb calls, TRBD2, cannot be checked with no DNA. Germline V gives CDR1 SGHTA, CDR2 FQGNSA. This CDR3 spans 14 amino acids. CDR3 loop: CASSVVSGRNTQYF.

The chain is built from TRBV20-1 and TRBJ2-1; the D call of TRBD2 rests on TCRdb alone, since no DNA is present to check it. This CDR3 contains 14 residues. Germline loops: CDR1 DFQATT, CDR2 SNEGSKA (reference sequence). CDR3 region: CSATLASGVAEQFF.

The chain has TRBV20-1 and TRBJ2-4; checking the TCRdb D call of TRBD1 is not possible without DNA. In germline, CDR1 is DFQATT, CDR2 SNEGSKA (reference sequence). This CDR3 has 14 amino acids. This chain's CDR3 is CSASTGLAKNIQYF.